The sample holds one count of the clone carrying this T cell receptor beta chain. The data originate from a study of T cell changes during pregnancy in multiple sclerosis. CDR1 is SGHTS, CDR2 YDEGEE, per germline. The V end lost 1 base, the J end lost 4 bases, and 14 bases lay between the germline ends. The CDR3 contains 15 residues. Data came from immunoSEQ multiplex PCR; TCRdb stores just in-frame clones and leaves some out. The data show about 48,000 clones, with over 75% seen just once and roughly 1.2% held by the top ten. Sequencing used CD4+ T cells from peripheral blood mononuclear cells, obtained in the second trimester of pregnancy. This receptor was taken from a female donor with multiple sclerosis, enrolled in a pregnancy study. The V gene is TRBV5-8, the J gene TRBJ1-2, with D uncertain. CDR3 protein: CASSLRPGMGYGYTF. In nucleotides, the CDR3 is TGTGCCAGCAGCTTGCGCCCGGGGATGGGCTATGGCTACACCTTC.